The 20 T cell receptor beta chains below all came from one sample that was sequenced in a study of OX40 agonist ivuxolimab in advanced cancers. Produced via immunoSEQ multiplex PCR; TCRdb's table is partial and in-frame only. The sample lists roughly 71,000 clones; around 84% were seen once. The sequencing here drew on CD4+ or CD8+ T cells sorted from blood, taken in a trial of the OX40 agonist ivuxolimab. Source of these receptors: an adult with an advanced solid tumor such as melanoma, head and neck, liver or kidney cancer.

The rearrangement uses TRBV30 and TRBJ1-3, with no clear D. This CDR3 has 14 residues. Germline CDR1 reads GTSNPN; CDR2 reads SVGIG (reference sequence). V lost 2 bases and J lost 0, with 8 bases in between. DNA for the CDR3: TGTGCCTGGAGTTCAGAGAGCTCTGGAAACACCATATATTTT. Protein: CAWSSESSGNTIYF.

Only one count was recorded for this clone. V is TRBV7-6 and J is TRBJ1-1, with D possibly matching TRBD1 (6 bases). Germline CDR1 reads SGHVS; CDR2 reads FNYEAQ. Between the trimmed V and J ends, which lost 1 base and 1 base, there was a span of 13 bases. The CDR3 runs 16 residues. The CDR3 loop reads CASSLVGGRGNTEAFF. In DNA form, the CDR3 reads TGTGCCAGCAGCTTAGTCGGGGGGCGCGGGAACACTGAAGCTTTCTTT. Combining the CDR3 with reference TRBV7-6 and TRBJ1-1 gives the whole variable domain GAGVSQSPRYKVTKRGQDVALRCDPISGHVSLYWYRQALGQGPEFLTYFNYEAQQDKSGLPNDRFSAERPEGSISTLTIQRTEQRDSAMYRCASSLVGGRGNTEAFFGQGTRLTVV.

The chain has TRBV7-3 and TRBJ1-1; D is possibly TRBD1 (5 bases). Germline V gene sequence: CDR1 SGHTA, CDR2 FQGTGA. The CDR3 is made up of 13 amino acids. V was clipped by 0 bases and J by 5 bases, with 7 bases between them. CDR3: CASSLTRTTEAFF. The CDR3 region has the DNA TGTGCCAGCAGCTTAACCAGGACAACTGAAGCTTTCTTT.

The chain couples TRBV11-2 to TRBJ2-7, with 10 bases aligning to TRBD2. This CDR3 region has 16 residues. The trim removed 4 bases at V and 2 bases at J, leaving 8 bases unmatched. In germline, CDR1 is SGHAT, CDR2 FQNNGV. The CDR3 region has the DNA TGTGCCAGCAGCTCACTCAGCGGGGGGGCCCCCTACGAGCAGTACTTC. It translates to CASSSLSGGAPYEQYF. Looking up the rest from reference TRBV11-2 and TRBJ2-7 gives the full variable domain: EAGVAQSPRYKIIEKRQSVAFWCNPISGHATLYWYQQILGQGPKLLIQFQNNGVVDDSQLPKDRFSAERLKGVDSTLKIQPAKLEDSAVYLCASSSLSGGAPYEQYFGPGTRLTVT.

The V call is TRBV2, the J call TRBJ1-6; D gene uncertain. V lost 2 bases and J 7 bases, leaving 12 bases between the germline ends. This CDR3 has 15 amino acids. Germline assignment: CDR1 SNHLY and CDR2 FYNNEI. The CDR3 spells CASSERGIPNSPLHF. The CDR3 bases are TGTGCCAGCAGTGAAAGAGGCATACCGAATTCACCCCTCCACTTT.

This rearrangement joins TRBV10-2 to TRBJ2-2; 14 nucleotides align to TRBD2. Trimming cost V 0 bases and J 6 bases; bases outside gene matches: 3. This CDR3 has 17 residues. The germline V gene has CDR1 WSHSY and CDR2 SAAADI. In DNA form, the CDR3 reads TGCGCCAGCAGTGAGTCGGGGGGACTAGCGGGAGCCGGGGAGCTGTTTTTT. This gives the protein CASSESGGLAGAGELFF.

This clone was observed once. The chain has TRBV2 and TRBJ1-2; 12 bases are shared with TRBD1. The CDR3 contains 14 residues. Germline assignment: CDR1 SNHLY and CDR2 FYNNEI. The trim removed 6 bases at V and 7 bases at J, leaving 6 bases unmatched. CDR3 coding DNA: TGTGCCAGCAGCCCGGGACAGGGGGCACTTGGCTACACCTTC. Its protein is CASSPGQGALGYTF. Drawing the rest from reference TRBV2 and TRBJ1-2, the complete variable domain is EPEVTQTPSHQVTQMGQEVILRCVPISNHLYFYWYRQILGQKVEFLVSFYNNEISEKSEIFDDQFSVERPDGSNFTLKIRSTKLEDSAMYFCASSPGQGALGYTFGSGTRLTVV.

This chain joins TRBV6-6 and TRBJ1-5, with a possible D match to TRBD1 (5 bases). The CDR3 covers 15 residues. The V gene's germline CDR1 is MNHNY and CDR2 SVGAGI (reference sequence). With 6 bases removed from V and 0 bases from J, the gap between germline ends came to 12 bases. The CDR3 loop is CASRLDNDSNQPQHF. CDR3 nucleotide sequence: TGTGCCAGCAGACTGGACAACGATAGCAATCAGCCCCAGCATTTT.

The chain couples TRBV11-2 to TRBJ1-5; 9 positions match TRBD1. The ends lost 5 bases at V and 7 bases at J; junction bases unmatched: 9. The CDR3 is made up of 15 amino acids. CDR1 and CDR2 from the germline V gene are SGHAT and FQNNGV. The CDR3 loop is CASSPGTGPWQPQHF. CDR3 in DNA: TGTGCCAGCAGCCCCGGGACAGGGCCGTGGCAGCCCCAGCATTTT.

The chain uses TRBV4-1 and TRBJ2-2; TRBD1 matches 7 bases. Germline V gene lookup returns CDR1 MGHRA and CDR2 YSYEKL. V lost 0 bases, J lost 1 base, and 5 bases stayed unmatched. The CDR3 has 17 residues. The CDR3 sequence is CASSQEVAGGNTGELFF. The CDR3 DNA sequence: TGCGCCAGCAGCCAAGAGGTCGCAGGGGGGAACACCGGGGAGCTGTTTTTT.

The CDR3 loop is CASSVSSRIETQYF. The CDR3 DNA sequence: TGTGCCAGCAGTGTTTCCTCGAGAATAGAGACCCAGTACTTC. The chain uses TRBV2 and TRBJ2-5; D unclear. Germline V gives CDR1 SNHLY, CDR2 FYNNEI. V was cut by 4 bases and J by 4 bases, with 13 bases left in between. The CDR3 is 14 amino acids. Combining the CDR3 with reference TRBV2 and TRBJ2-5 gives the whole variable domain EPEVTQTPSHQVTQMGQEVILRCVPISNHLYFYWYRQILGQKVEFLVSFYNNEISEKSEIFDDQFSVERPDGSNFTLKIRSTKLEDSAMYFCASSVSSRIETQYFGPGTRLLVL.

The CDR3 region has the DNA TGCAGCGTACTCCGGGACAGGGCTAGGGACACTGAAGCTTTCTTT. Translating gives CSVLRDRARDTEAFF. This sequence joins TRBV29-1 and TRBJ1-1; TRBD1 matches 9 bases. With 6 bases clipped from V and 3 bases from J, the junction kept 11 bases outside the gene matches. Germline values: CDR1 SQVTM, CDR2 ANQGSEA. This CDR3 spans 15 amino acids.

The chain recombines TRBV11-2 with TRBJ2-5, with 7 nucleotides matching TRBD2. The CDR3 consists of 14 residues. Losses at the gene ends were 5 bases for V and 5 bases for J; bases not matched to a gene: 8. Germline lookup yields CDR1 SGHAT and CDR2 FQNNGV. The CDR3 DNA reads TGTGCCAGCAGCCTCCTGACTAGCACCGAGACCCAGTACTTC. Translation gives CASSLLTSTETQYF.

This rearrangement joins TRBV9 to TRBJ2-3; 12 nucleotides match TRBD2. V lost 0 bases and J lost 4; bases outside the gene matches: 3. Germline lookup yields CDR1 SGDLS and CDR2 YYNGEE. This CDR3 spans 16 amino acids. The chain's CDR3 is CASSVGLAGVPDTQYF. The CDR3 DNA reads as TGTGCCAGCAGCGTAGGACTAGCGGGAGTACCAGATACGCAGTATTTT.

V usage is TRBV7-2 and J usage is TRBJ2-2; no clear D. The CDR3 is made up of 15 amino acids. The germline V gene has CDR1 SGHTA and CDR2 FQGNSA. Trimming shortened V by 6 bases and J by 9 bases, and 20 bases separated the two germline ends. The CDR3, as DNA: TGTGCCAGCAGAAAACCGGGTGATGTAAGCCGGGAGCTGTTTTTT. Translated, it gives CASRKPGDVSRELFF. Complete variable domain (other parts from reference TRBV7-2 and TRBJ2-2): GAGVSQSPSNKVTEKGKDVELRCDPISGHTALYWYRQSLGQGLEFLIYFQGNSAPDKSGLPSDRFSAERTGGSVSTLTIQRTQQEDSAVYLCASRKPGDVSRELFFGEGSRLTVL.

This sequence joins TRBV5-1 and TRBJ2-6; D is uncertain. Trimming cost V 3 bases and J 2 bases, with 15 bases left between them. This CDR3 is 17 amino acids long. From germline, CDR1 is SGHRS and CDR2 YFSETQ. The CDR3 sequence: CASSSQARGAGANVLTF. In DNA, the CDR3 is TGCGCCAGCAGCTCCCAGGCACGCGGAGCTGGGGCCAACGTCCTGACTTTC.

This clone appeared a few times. The CDR3 nucleotides read TGTGCCAGCAGCTTGTACCGGGACAGGGTGACCGGGGAGCTGTTTTTT. Amino acids: CASSLYRDRVTGELFF. The rearrangement uses TRBV5-6 and TRBJ2-2; 9 bases align to TRBD1. Per the germline V gene, CDR1 is SGHDT and CDR2 is YYEEEE. Trimming cost V 1 base and J 5 bases; bases outside gene matches: 6. The CDR3 runs to 16 residues.

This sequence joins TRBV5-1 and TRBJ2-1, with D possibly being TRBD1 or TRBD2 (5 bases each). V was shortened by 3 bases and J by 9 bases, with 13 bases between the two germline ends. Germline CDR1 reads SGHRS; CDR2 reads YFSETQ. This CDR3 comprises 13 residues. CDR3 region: CASSWGPRGEQFF. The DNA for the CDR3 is TGCGCCAGCAGCTGGGGACCGCGCGGTGAGCAGTTCTTC.

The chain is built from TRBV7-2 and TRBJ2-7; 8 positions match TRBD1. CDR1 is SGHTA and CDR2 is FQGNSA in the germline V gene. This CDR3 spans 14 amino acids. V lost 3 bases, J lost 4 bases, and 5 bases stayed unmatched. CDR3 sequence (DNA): TGTGCCAGCAGCTTGGGACAGGTTTCTTACGAGCAGTACTTC. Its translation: CASSLGQVSYEQYF.

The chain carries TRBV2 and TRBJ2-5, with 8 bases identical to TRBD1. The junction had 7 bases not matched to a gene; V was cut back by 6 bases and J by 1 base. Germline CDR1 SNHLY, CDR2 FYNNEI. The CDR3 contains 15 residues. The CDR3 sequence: CASRRTGIPQETQYF. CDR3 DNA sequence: TGTGCCAGCAGGAGGACAGGGATCCCCCAAGAGACCCAGTACTTC.